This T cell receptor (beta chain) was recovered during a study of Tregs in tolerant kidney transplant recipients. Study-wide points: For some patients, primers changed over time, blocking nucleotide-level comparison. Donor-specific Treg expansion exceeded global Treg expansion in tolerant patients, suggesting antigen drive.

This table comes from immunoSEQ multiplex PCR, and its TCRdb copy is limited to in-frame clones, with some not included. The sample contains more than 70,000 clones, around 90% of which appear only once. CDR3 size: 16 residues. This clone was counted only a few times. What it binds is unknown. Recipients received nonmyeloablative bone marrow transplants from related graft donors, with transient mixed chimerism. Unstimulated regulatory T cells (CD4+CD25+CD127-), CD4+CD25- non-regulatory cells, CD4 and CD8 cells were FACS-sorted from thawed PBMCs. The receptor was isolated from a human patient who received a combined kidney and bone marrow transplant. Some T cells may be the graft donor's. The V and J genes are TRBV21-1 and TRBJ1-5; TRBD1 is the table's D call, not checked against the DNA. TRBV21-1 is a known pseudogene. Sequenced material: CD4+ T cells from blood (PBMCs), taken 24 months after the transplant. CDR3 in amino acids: CASSKATGGGNQPQHF. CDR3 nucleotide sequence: TGTGCCAGCAGCAAAGCAACAGGGGGAGGCAATCAGCCCCAGCATTTT.